These 30 T cell receptor beta chains were all obtained from the same sample, sequenced in a study of PD-1 blockade in classical Hodgkin lymphoma. Every patient had relapsed following autologous stem cell transplantation, and cohorts differed in brentuximab vedotin exposure. Sequencing was performed with immunoSEQ multiplex PCR; in TCRdb, only in-frame clones are kept and a portion is missing. The sample yields under 70,000 clones, 65% to 75% seen once. The source material was peripheral blood mononuclear cells (PBMCs), sampled before the second cycle of nivolumab. The receptor source for this set is a human donor with classical Hodgkin lymphoma.

The chain links TRBV28 to TRBJ1-3; the match to TRBD1 covers 10 bases. Germline CDR1 is MDHEN and CDR2 is SYDVKM. Trimming at V came to 6 bases and at J to 4 bases, leaving 6 bases not matched to a gene. This CDR3 spans 15 amino acids. In DNA, the CDR3 is TGTGCCAGCAGGTCCGGGACAGGGGCCGGAAACACCATATATTTT. Its translation is CASRSGTGAGNTIYF.

The rearrangement joins TRBV2 to TRBJ2-5; D possibly corresponds to TRBD2 (5 bases). The V gene's germline CDR1 is SNHLY and CDR2 FYNNEI. This CDR3 spans 13 amino acids. Trimming removed 5 bases at V and 7 bases at J, with 14 bases between. The CDR3 region is CASSPDGEGTQYF. Here the CDR3 DNA reads TGTGCCAGCAGTCCGGACGGGGAAGGGACCCAGTACTTC.

V and J are TRBV2 and TRBJ2-6, with 12 bases lining up with TRBD1. Per germline, CDR1 SNHLY and CDR2 FYNNEI. This CDR3 is 17 amino acids long. Trimming at V came to 9 bases and at J to 3 bases, leaving 9 bases not matched to a gene. DNA for the CDR3: TGTGCCAGTGCCCCGGGACAGGGGGCTATTGGGGCCAACGTCCTGACTTTC. As protein: CASAPGQGAIGANVLTF. The full variable domain, its missing parts supplied by reference TRBV2 and TRBJ2-6, is EPEVTQTPSHQVTQMGQEVILRCVPISNHLYFYWYRQILGQKVEFLVSFYNNEISEKSEIFDDQFSVERPDGSNFTLKIRSTKLEDSAMYFCASAPGQGAIGANVLTFGAGSRLTVL.

The J gene is TRBJ1-2, the V gene TRBV28; a weak D match, TRBD1 (5 bases). Trimming left V 2 bases short and J 4 bases short, with 14 bases between. The germline CDR1 and CDR2 sequences are MDHEN and SYDVKM. The length of the CDR3 is 15 residues. The CDR3 DNA reads TGTGCCAGCAGTTTAAAGACAGCCAGCCTCTATGGCTACACCTTC. As protein: CASSLKTASLYGYTF.

The chain carries TRBV21-1 and TRBJ1-2. TRBV21-1 is recorded as a pseudogene. The CDR3 sequence is 14 residues long. CDR3 in DNA: TGTGCCAGCAGAACTCTTCGGAGGTACTATGGCTACACCTTC. Residues: CASRTLRRYYGYTF.

V and J are TRBV12-5 and TRBJ2-5; D gene uncertain. Judging by the DNA end, TRBJ2-7 fits better; the J call may be wrong. Germline V lookup: CDR1 LGHNT, CDR2 FRNRAP. The CDR3 extends over 13 amino acids. CDR3 nucleotides: TGTGCTAGTGGTTTGGAAGACCTCTACGAGCAGTACTTC. Amino acid sequence: CASGLEDLYEQYF.

The chain couples TRBV18 to TRBJ1-4; D call uncertain. CDR1 and CDR2 from the germline V gene are KGHSH and LQKENI. V shed 1 base and J shed 3 bases, with 9 bases lying between them. This CDR3 region has 15 residues. CDR3 sequence reads: CASSPRQDANEKLFF. The CDR3 nucleotides read TGTGCCAGCTCACCACGGCAGGACGCTAATGAAAAACTGTTTTTT.

V and J are TRBV7-7 and TRBJ2-5; the D is unclear. The V gene's germline CDR1 is SSHAT and CDR2 FNYEAQ (reference sequence). The CDR3 has 14 residues. Trimming stripped 6 bases from V and 1 base from J, with 12 bases between. CDR3 region: CASRPLGSQETQYF. CDR3 DNA sequence: TGTGCCAGCAGGCCCCTCGGTAGCCAAGAGACCCAGTACTTC.

The chain combines TRBV6-1 with TRBJ2-6; D is unresolved. Germline CDR1 is MNHNS and CDR2 is SASEGT. The CDR3 totals 14 residues. V gave up 1 base and J gave up 4 bases, with 5 bases separating them. CDR3 DNA: TGTGCCAGCAGTGAAGGCGTCGGGGCCAACGTCCTGACTTTC. Protein: CASSEGVGANVLTF.

The chain uses TRBV5-1 and TRBJ1-1; D unresolved. The V gene's germline CDR1 is SGHRS and CDR2 YFSETQ. V lost 1 base, J lost 0 bases, and 10 bases lay in between. CDR3 length: 15 residues. CDR3 sequence reads: CASSLQAGVNTEAFF. Here the CDR3 DNA reads TGCGCCAGCAGCTTGCAAGCCGGGGTGAACACTGAAGCTTTCTTT.

In DNA form, the CDR3 reads TGTGCCAGCAGTTTAGTTCGCGACCGGGAACCAAGCGGTGGCTATGGCTACACCTTC. Amino acids: CASSLVRDREPSGGYGYTF. V usage is TRBV28 and J usage is TRBJ1-2; no clear D gene. This CDR3 comprises 19 residues. Germline V gene sequence: CDR1 MDHEN, CDR2 SYDVKM. V lost 2 bases and J lost 4, with 26 bases in between.

V gene TRBV5-4 combines with J gene TRBJ1-1, with D perhaps TRBD1 (6 bases). V gave up 2 bases and J gave up 6 bases, with 11 bases separating them. The CDR3 covers 13 residues. Germline V gene data show CDR1 as SGHNT and CDR2 as YYREEE (reference sequence). In nucleotides, the CDR3 is TGTGCCAGCAGCTTTAAGGGGGTACCTGAAGCTTTCTTT. This gives the protein CASSFKGVPEAFF.

Only a few counts were recorded for this clone. The chain recombines TRBV5-1 with TRBJ2-1; D is unresolved. V dropped 0 bases and J dropped 2 bases, with 9 bases sitting between them. Germline V CDR1 and CDR2: SGHRS, YFSETQ. The CDR3 contains 15 residues. Written as DNA, the CDR3 is TGCGCCAGCAGCTTGGACCGGATAACCTACAATGAGCAGTTCTTC. It specifies CASSLDRITYNEQFF.

This sequence joins TRBV19 and TRBJ2-3, with D perhaps matching TRBD2 (5 bases). The CDR3 is 14 residues long. V was shortened by 2 bases and J by 0 bases, with 6 bases between the two germline ends. Germline assignment: CDR1 LNHDA and CDR2 SQIVND (reference sequence). CDR3 sequence: CASSIWRSTDTQYF. The CDR3 DNA reads TGTGCCAGTAGTATATGGAGGAGCACAGATACGCAGTATTTT.

The chain recombines TRBV14 with TRBJ2-5, with D hard to call. Germline CDR1 SGHDN, CDR2 FVKESK. Trimming stripped 1 base from V and 5 bases from J, with 11 bases between. The CDR3 extends over 14 amino acids. In nucleotides, the CDR3 is TGTGCCAGCAGCCAAGGTGACCCGCGGGAGACCCAGTACTTC. Translated, it gives CASSQGDPRETQYF. Supplemented by reference TRBV14 and TRBJ2-5, the full variable domain reads EAGVTQFPSHSVIEKGQTVTLRCDPISGHDNLYWYRRVMGKEIKFLLHFVKESKQDESGMPNNRFLAERTGGTYSTLKVQPAELEDSGVYFCASSQGDPRETQYFGPGTRLLVL.

This clone was counted many times. The chain couples TRBV5-1 to TRBJ1-2; TRBD1 might be the D (5 bases). Trimming took off 0 bases at V and 6 bases at J, with 9 bases between the two ends. This CDR3 spans 13 amino acids. Germline CDR1 and CDR2: SGHRS and YFSETQ. The CDR3 sequence: CASSLDLGDGYTF. The DNA of the CDR3 is TGCGCCAGCAGCTTGGATTTGGGGGATGGCTACACCTTC.

V usage is TRBV12-5 and J usage is TRBJ1-4; no clear D gene. CDR1 is LGHNT and CDR2 is FRNRAP in the germline V gene. V dropped 7 bases and J dropped 4 bases, with 4 bases sitting between them. The CDR3 runs to 11 residues. This CDR3 reads CASAYNEKLFF. The DNA for the CDR3 is TGTGCTAGTGCCTATAATGAAAAACTGTTTTTT.

This clone was counted between two and nine times. The chain links TRBV19 to TRBJ1-2; D may be TRBD1 (5 bases). The CDR3 sequence is 14 residues long. Trimming cost V 3 bases and J 8 bases, with 16 bases left between them. CDR1 LNHDA and CDR2 SQIVND come from the germline V gene (reference sequence). The CDR3 region has the DNA TGTGCCAGTAGTATGGACAAGGCCCTCCGCGGCTACACCTTC. It specifies CASSMDKALRGYTF.

V gene TRBV12-5 combines with J gene TRBJ1-2; D is perhaps TRBD1 (5 bases). Germline V gene data show CDR1 as LGHNT and CDR2 as FRNRAP. This CDR3 has 13 residues. V was pared by 6 bases and J by 8 bases, with 16 bases between. The CDR3 nucleotides are TGTGCTAGTGGGGAACCGGGACCCAGCGGCTACACCTTC. Amino acids: CASGEPGPSGYTF.

This chain connects TRBV9 to TRBJ2-7; D uncertain. Germline CDR1 SGDLS, CDR2 YYNGEE. The CDR3 loop spans 15 amino acids. V lost 0 bases, J lost 2 bases, and 12 bases lay in between. CDR3 in DNA: TGTGCCAGCAGCGTAGAGGCAGTGGGAACCTACGAGCAGTACTTC. Translated: CASSVEAVGTYEQYF.

The chain has TRBV5-8 and TRBJ2-1; 9 bases align to TRBD2. The germline gives CDR1 SGHTS, CDR2 YDEGEE. V dropped 3 bases and J dropped 3; count of bases not matched to a gene: 10. The CDR3 extends over 17 amino acids. CDR3 loop: CASSWGSGGLLYNEQFF. DNA of the CDR3: TGTGCCAGCAGCTGGGGGAGCGGGGGGCTTCTCTACAATGAGCAGTTCTTC.

This sequence joins TRBV25-1 and TRBJ1-1; 7 bases fit TRBD1. V was clipped by 4 bases and J by 4 bases; unmatched bases: 12. The CDR3 has 16 residues. Germline V gives CDR1 MGHDK, CDR2 SYGVNS. CDR3 sequence: CASSASYGGGPTEAFF. The CDR3 nucleotides are TGTGCCAGCAGTGCTTCTTACGGAGGGGGCCCCACTGAAGCTTTCTTT.

This clone has at least ten counts. V gene TRBV19 combines with J gene TRBJ1-1; D possibly corresponds to TRBD1 (6 bases). Germline V gene sequence: CDR1 LNHDA, CDR2 SQIVND (reference sequence). V was shortened by 3 bases and J by 0 bases, with 17 bases between the two germline ends. The CDR3 has 17 residues. CDR3 loop: CASSIGADRFMNTEAFF. The DNA for the CDR3 is TGTGCCAGTAGTATCGGGGCAGACAGGTTCATGAACACTGAAGCTTTCTTT.

The chain joins TRBV5-8 to TRBJ1-5; a possible D gene is TRBD1 (6 bases). This CDR3 contains 14 residues. V was pared by 3 bases and J by 0 bases, with 7 bases between. CDR1 SGHTS and CDR2 YDEGEE come from the germline V gene. The CDR3 is CASSWTDSNQPQHF. CDR3 coding DNA: TGTGCCAGCAGCTGGACAGATAGCAATCAGCCCCAGCATTTT.

This chain connects TRBV25-1 to TRBJ2-7, with D uncertain. Germline lookup yields CDR1 MGHDK and CDR2 SYGVNS. Trimming pared 4 bases from V and 6 bases from J, leaving 4 bases between. CDR3 length: 10 residues. In DNA, the CDR3 is TGTGCCAGCAGTGCACTCGAGCAGTACTTC. This codes for CASSALEQYF.

The rearrangement joins TRBV6-6 to TRBJ2-7; D is possibly TRBD1 or TRBD2 (5 bases each). The germline V gene has CDR1 MNHNY and CDR2 SVGAGI (reference sequence). The CDR3 consists of 13 residues. Trimming left V 4 bases short and J 5 bases short, with 12 bases between. CDR3 in DNA: TGTGCCAGCAGTTCCCTTTGGGACGACGAGCAGTACTTC. Its protein is CASSSLWDDEQYF.

The chain recombines TRBV7-9 with TRBJ2-5; perhaps TRBD2 as D (7 bases). V dropped 2 bases and J dropped 4 bases, with 17 bases sitting between them. Germline lookup yields CDR1 SEHNR and CDR2 FQNEAQ (reference sequence). This CDR3 region has 16 residues. The chain's CDR3 is CASSLLGGRVAETQYF. CDR3 coding DNA: TGTGCCAGCAGCTTATTGGGGGGGCGAGTGGCAGAGACCCAGTACTTC.

This sequence joins TRBV18 and TRBJ2-1; a possible D gene is TRBD1 (5 bases). From germline, CDR1 is KGHSH and CDR2 LQKENI. Trimming stripped 2 bases from V and 4 bases from J, with 15 bases between. The CDR3 loop spans 16 amino acids. Here the CDR3 reads CASSPEALGVYNEQFF. DNA of the CDR3: TGTGCCAGCTCACCAGAAGCGTTAGGGGTTTACAATGAGCAGTTCTTC. Drawing the rest from reference TRBV18 and TRBJ2-1, the complete variable domain is NAGVMQNPRHLVRRRGQEARLRCSPMKGHSHVYWYRQLPEEGLKFMVYLQKENIIDESGMPKERFSAEFPKEGPSILRIQQVVRGDSAAYFCASSPEALGVYNEQFFGPGTRLTVL.

CDR3 nucleotides: TGCGCCAGCAGCGACGGGACAGAGTTTTCTGGAAACACCATATATTTT. Translating it yields CASSDGTEFSGNTIYF. The chain recombines TRBV5-1 with TRBJ1-3, with TRBD1 identical over 7 bases. This CDR3 has 16 residues. The junction had 8 bases not matched to a gene; V was cut back by 4 bases and J by 1 base. The V gene's germline CDR1 is SGHRS and CDR2 YFSETQ.

This chain connects TRBV30 to TRBJ2-2; tentatively, D is TRBD1 (7 bases). CDR3 size: 14 residues. Germline values: CDR1 GTSNPN, CDR2 SVGIG (reference sequence). V shed 5 bases and J shed 2 bases, with 12 bases lying between them. The CDR3 sequence: CAWGGTVNTGELFF. The CDR3, as DNA: TGTGCCTGGGGGGGGACAGTTAACACCGGGGAGCTGTTTTTT.